This passage covers 4 T cell receptor beta chains from one sample sequenced in a study of radiation and T cells in renal cell carcinoma. Stated time point: baseline pretreatment blood. Documented treatment: 15 Gy SBRT to primary tumor, nephrectomy 4 weeks later. Profiled with immunoSEQ multiplex PCR; TCRdb holds only in-frame clones, not every one. This table has about 49,000 clones, roughly 80% appearing once. The source material was blood, sampled from a patient whose treatment included radiotherapy and nephrectomy. The receptors were gathered from an older woman with renal cell carcinoma.

This clone was seen just once. The chain is built from TRBV4-1 and TRBJ1-4; TRBD1 agrees at 9 bases. The CDR3 contains 15 residues. J lost 6 bases, V lost 2 bases, and 4 bases had no gene match. Germline V lookup: CDR1 MGHRA, CDR2 YSYEKL. CDR3 sequence (DNA): TGCGCCAGCAGCCAAACCCGGGACAGGGATGAAAAACTGTTTTTT. Its protein product is CASSQTRDRDEKLFF.

This chain joins TRBV27 and TRBJ1-5; 9 bases match TRBD1. The V gene end was trimmed by 6 bases and the J gene end by 7 bases; junction bases not matched to a gene: 4. CDR1 is MNHEY, CDR2 SMNVEV, per germline (reference sequence). The length of the CDR3 is 13 residues. For the CDR3, the DNA is TGTGCCAGCAGACAGGGGGCGGGACAGCCCCAGCATTTT. Translation: CASRQGAGQPQHF.

V gene TRBV7-9 combines with J gene TRBJ1-1; 8 bases line up with TRBD1. V lost 5 bases to trimming and J lost 1 base; unmatched junction nucleotides: 6. This CDR3 comprises 15 residues. In germline, CDR1 is SEHNR, CDR2 FQNEAQ (reference sequence). CDR3 residues: CASSGTGLSNTEAFF. In nucleotides, the CDR3 is TGTGCCAGCAGCGGGACAGGTCTTTCGAACACTGAAGCTTTCTTT. Based on the CDR3 plus reference TRBV7-9 and TRBJ1-1, the full variable domain is DTGVSQNPRHKITKRGQNVTFRCDPISEHNRLYWYRQTLGQGPEFLTYFQNEAQLEKSRLLSDRFSAERPKGSFSTLEIQRTEQGDSAMYLCASSGTGLSNTEAFFGQGTRLTVV.

J is TRBJ1-1 and V is TRBV7-3, with 10 nucleotides matching TRBD1. Germline V CDR1 and CDR2: SGHTA, FQGTGA. With 5 bases clipped from V and 5 bases from J, the junction kept 8 bases outside the gene matches. The CDR3 spans 15 residues. In nucleotides, the CDR3 is TGTGCCAGCAGCCAAACTGGGACAGGGGTGACTGAAGCTTTCTTT. This gives the protein CASSQTGTGVTEAFF.